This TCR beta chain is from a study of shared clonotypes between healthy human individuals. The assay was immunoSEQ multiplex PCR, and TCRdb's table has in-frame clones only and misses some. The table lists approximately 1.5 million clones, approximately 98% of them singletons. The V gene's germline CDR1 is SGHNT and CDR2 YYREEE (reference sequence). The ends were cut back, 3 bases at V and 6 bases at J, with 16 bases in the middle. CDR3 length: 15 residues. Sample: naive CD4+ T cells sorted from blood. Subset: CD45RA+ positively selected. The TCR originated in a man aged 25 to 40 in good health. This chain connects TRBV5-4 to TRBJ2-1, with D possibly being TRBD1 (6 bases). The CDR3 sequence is CASSSGQTEGNEQFF. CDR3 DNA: TGTGCCAGCAGCTCAGGACAGACCGAGGGCAATGAGCAGTTCTTC.